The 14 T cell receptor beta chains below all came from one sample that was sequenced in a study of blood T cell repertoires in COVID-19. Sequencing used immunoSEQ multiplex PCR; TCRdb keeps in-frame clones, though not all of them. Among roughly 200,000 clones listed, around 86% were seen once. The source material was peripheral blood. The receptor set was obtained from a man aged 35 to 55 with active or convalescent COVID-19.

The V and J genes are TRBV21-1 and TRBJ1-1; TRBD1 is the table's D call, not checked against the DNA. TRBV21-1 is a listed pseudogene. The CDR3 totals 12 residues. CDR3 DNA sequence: TGTGCCAGGGACAGGGCGAACACTGAAGCTTTCTTT. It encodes CARDRANTEAFF.

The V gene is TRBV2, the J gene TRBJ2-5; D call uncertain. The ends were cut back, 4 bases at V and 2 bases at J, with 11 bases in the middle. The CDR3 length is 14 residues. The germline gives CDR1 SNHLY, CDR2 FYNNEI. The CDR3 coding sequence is TGTGCCAGCAGTGGCGGCAGAACTCAAGAGACCCAGTACTTC. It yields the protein CASSGGRTQETQYF.

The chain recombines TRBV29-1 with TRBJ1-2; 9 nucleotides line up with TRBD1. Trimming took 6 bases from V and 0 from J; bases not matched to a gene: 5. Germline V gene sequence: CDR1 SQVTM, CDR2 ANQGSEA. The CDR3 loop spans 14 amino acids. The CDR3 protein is CSVPWDRANYGYTF. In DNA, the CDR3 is TGCAGCGTGCCTTGGGACAGGGCTAACTATGGCTACACCTTC.

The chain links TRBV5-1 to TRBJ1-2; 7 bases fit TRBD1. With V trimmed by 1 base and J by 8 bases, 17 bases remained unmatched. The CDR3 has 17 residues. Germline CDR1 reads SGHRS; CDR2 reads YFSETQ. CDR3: CASSLNRAGGGPDGYTF. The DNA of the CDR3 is TGCGCCAGCAGCTTGAATAGAGCAGGGGGTGGCCCGGACGGCTACACCTTC.

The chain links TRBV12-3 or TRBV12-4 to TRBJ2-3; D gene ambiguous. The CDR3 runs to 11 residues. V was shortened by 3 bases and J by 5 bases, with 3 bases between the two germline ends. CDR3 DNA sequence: TGTGCCAGCAGTTTGAGAGATACGCAGTATTTT. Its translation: CASSLRDTQYF.

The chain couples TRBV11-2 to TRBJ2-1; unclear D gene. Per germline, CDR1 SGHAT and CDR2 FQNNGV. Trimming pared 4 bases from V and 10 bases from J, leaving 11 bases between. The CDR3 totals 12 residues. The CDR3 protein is CASSWALREQFF. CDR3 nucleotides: TGTGCCAGCAGCTGGGCCTTAAGAGAGCAGTTCTTC.

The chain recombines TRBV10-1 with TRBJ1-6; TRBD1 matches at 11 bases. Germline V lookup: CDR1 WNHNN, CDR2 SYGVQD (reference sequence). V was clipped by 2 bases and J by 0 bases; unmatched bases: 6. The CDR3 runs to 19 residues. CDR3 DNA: TGCGCCAGCAGTGAGGGGGGACAGGGGGTGAGCTCCTATAATTCACCCCTCCACTTT. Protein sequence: CASSEGGQGVSSYNSPLHF.

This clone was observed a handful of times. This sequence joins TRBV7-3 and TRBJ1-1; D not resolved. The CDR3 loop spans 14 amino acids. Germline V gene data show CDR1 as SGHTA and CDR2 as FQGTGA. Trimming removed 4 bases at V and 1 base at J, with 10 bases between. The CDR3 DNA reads TGTGCCAGCAGCTCCAGTGGGCCGAACACTGAAGCTTTCTTT. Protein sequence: CASSSSGPNTEAFF.

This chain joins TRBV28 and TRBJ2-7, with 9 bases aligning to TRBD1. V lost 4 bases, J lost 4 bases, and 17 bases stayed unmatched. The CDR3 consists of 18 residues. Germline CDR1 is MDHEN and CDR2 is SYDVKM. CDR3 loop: CASSSLSVRGDRVYEQYF. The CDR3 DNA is TGTGCCAGCAGTTCACTCTCGGTTAGAGGGGACAGGGTGTACGAGCAGTACTTC.

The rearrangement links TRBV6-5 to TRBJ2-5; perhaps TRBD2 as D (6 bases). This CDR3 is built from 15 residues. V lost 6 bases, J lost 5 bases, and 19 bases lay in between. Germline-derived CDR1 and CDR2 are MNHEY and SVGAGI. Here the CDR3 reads CASRGSVSRGETQYF. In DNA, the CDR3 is TGTGCCAGCAGGGGTTCCGTTAGTCGGGGGGAGACCCAGTACTTC.

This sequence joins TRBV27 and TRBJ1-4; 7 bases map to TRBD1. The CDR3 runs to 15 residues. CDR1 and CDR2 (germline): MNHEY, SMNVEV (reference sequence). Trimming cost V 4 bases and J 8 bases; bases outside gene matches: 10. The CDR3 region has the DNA TGTGCCAGCAGTTCCTGGACAGGACCAAGAGAAAAACTGTTTTTT. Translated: CASSSWTGPREKLFF.

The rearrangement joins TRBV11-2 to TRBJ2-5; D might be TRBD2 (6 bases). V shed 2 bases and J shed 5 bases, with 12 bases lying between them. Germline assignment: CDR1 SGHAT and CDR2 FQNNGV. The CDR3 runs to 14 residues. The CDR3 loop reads CASSLSRGRETQYF. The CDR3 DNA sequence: TGTGCCAGCAGCTTATCACGAGGGAGGGAGACCCAGTACTTC.

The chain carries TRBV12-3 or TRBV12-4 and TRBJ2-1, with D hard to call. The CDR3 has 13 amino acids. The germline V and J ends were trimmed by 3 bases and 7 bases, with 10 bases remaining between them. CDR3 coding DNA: TGTGCCAGCAGTTTTTTAGGAGCGAATGAGCAGTTCTTC. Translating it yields CASSFLGANEQFF.

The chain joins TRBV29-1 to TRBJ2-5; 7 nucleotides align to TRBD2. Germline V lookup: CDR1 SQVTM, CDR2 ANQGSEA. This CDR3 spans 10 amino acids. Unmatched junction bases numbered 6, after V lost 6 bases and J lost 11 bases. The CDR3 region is CSVLGREQYF. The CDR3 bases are TGCAGCGTCCTGGGGCGGGAGCAGTACTTC. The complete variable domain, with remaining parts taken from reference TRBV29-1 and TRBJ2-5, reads SAVISQKPSRDICQRGTSLTIQCQVDSQVTMMFWYRQQPGQSLTLIATANQGSEATYESGFVIDKFPISRPNLTFSTLTVSNMSPEDSSIYLCSVLGREQYFGPGTRLLVL.